Listed below are T cell receptor beta chains from one sample, sequenced in a study of T cell repertoires in cytomegalovirus infection. Their antigens are not known. TCRdb reprocessed the reads with MiXCR, giving one entry per CDR3 protein. The sample includes a few hundred thousand distinct CDR3 sequences, 40% of them seen just once. The material was cultured PBMCs, obtained from culture after CMV antigen stimulation. The receptor source for this set is a human donor in good health (CMV status not recorded). Some clones in this sample may be carry-over from other donors' samples. CDR3s include the opening cysteine and the closing phenylalanine or tryptophan. The order of the fields is CDR3 DNA, CDR3 protein, V gene, D gene, clone size, J gene. A D gene is named only where the DNA matches it firmly. Some rows mark clone size as missing; the rest say once, few, many or name a class of expanded clone.

cdr3_nt: TGTGCCAGCAGCCTACAAGGGGTTCCTGAGCAGTTCTTC; cdr3_aa: CASSLQGVPEQFF; v_call: TRBV3-1; d_call: NA; clone_size: NA; j_call: TRBJ2-1
cdr3_nt: TGTGCCACCAGCAGAGATGGCAGGGGGATCCCCTACGAGCAGTACTTC; cdr3_aa: CATSRDGRGIPYEQYF; v_call: TRBV15; d_call: TRBD1; clone_size: NA; j_call: TRBJ2-7
cdr3_nt: TGTGCCAGCAGCCCTAGGTGGGCAGGGGCTGAAAAAATGAACACTGAAGCTTTCTTT; cdr3_aa: CASSPRWAGAEKMNTEAFF; v_call: TRBV11-2; d_call: NA; clone_size: NA; j_call: TRBJ1-1
cdr3_nt: TGCAGTGCTAGAGATGGGCCAGCTAATACCTACGAGCAGTACTTC; cdr3_aa: CSARDGPANTYEQYF; v_call: TRBV20-1; d_call: NA; clone_size: NA; j_call: TRBJ2-7
cdr3_nt: TGTGCCAGCCAAACGGGGCAGAGCTCCTACAATGAGCAGTTCTTC; cdr3_aa: CASQTGQSSYNEQFF; v_call: TRBV7-2; d_call: NA; clone_size: NA; j_call: TRBJ2-1
cdr3_nt: TGTGCCAGCAGACCTGTAAGGGCGAACACCGGGGAGCTGTTTTTT; cdr3_aa: CASRPVRANTGELFF; v_call: TRBV11-2; d_call: NA; clone_size: NA; j_call: TRBJ2-2
cdr3_nt: TGTGCCAGTAGTATGGGACTCCGTCAAAACATTCAGTACTTC; cdr3_aa: CASSMGLRQNIQYF; v_call: TRBV19; d_call: NA; clone_size: NA; j_call: TRBJ2-4
cdr3_nt: TGTGCCAGTAGTATAGGCTGGGCTAGCAATCAGCCCCAGCATTTT; cdr3_aa: CASSIGWASNQPQHF; v_call: TRBV19; d_call: NA; clone_size: many; j_call: TRBJ1-5
cdr3_nt: TGCAGTGCTGGGGACAGGGGCGCAACTAATGAAAAACTGTTTTTT; cdr3_aa: CSAGDRGATNEKLFF; v_call: TRBV20-1; d_call: TRBD1; clone_size: NA; j_call: TRBJ1-4
cdr3_nt: TGTGCCATCTCTGAGACTAGCGGTTCGGGAACGCAGTATTTT; cdr3_aa: CAISETSGSGTQYF; v_call: TRBV10-3; d_call: TRBD2; clone_size: NA; j_call: TRBJ2-3
cdr3_nt: TGCAGTGCTAGTGCCGATAGCAATCAGCCCCAGCATTTT; cdr3_aa: CSASADSNQPQHF; v_call: TRBV20-1; d_call: NA; clone_size: NA; j_call: TRBJ1-5
cdr3_nt: TGTGCCAGCAGTGGGGACAGCGGCTACGAGCAGTACTTC; cdr3_aa: CASSGDSGYEQYF; v_call: TRBV6-2/TRBV6-3; d_call: TRBD1; clone_size: NA; j_call: TRBJ2-7
cdr3_nt: TGTGCCAGCAGCGTGTCTAGCACAGATACGCAGTATTTT; cdr3_aa: CASSVSSTDTQYF; v_call: TRBV7-9; d_call: NA; clone_size: NA; j_call: TRBJ2-3
cdr3_nt: TGTGCCAGCAGTTACTCGGGCTATAGCAATCAGCCCCAGCATTTT; cdr3_aa: CASSYSGYSNQPQHF; v_call: TRBV6-5; d_call: NA; clone_size: few; j_call: TRBJ1-5
cdr3_nt: TGTGCCAGCACCCCCGATGCGAATCTCGGGGCCAACGTCCTGACTTTC; cdr3_aa: CASTPDANLGANVLTF; v_call: TRBV12-3/TRBV12-4; d_call: NA; clone_size: NA; j_call: TRBJ2-6
cdr3_nt: TGTGCCAGCAGCTTGCCCTTGGGTGGCTACACCTTC; cdr3_aa: CASSLPLGGYTF; v_call: TRBV5-3; d_call: NA; clone_size: NA; j_call: TRBJ1-2
cdr3_nt: TGCAGTGCTAGACCGGGGATAGCGGGAGGTCACACAGATACGCAGTATTTT; cdr3_aa: CSARPGIAGGHTDTQYF; v_call: TRBV20-1; d_call: TRBD2; clone_size: NA; j_call: TRBJ2-3
cdr3_nt: TGTGCCAGCAGGGCCACTCTCTCCTACGAGCAGTACTTC; cdr3_aa: CASRATLSYEQYF; v_call: TRBV2; d_call: NA; clone_size: NA; j_call: TRBJ2-7
cdr3_nt: TGTGCCAGCAGCTTGGCGGTAGCGGGAGGATCTGGCCTCCTCCACAATGAGCAGTTCTTC; cdr3_aa: CASSLAVAGGSGLLHNEQFF; v_call: TRBV5-5; d_call: TRBD2; clone_size: once; j_call: TRBJ2-1
cdr3_nt: TGTGCCAGCAGCCCCGAACGCGGGCAGCCCCAGCATTTT; cdr3_aa: CASSPERGQPQHF; v_call: TRBV27; d_call: NA; clone_size: NA; j_call: TRBJ1-5
cdr3_nt: TGTGCCAGCAGTTCCGGAGGGAAGCAGTACTTC; cdr3_aa: CASSSGGKQYF; v_call: TRBV6-1; d_call: NA; clone_size: few; j_call: TRBJ2-7
cdr3_nt: TGTGCCAGCAGCTATAGCGTTGGATTCGAGCAGAACTATGGCTACACCTTC; cdr3_aa: CASSYSVGFEQNYGYTF; v_call: TRBV7-8; d_call: NA; clone_size: NA; j_call: TRBJ1-2
cdr3_nt: TGTGCCAGCAGCTCGGACGGGGGGGGTGCGGGGGCTCTGGTCTTC; cdr3_aa: CASSSDGGGAGALVF; v_call: TRBV5-5; d_call: TRBD2; clone_size: NA; j_call: TRBJ2-1